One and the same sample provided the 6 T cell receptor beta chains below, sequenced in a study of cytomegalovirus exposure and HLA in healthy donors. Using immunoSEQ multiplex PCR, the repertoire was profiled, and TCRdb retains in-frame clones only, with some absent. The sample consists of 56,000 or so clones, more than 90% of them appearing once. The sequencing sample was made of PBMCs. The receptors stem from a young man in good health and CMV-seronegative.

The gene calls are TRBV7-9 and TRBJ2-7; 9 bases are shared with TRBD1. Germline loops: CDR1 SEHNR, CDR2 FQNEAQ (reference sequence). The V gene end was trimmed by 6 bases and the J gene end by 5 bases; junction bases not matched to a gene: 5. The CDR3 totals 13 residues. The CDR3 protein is CASRDRGTHEQYF. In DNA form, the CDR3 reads TGTGCCAGCAGGGACAGGGGAACCCACGAGCAGTACTTC. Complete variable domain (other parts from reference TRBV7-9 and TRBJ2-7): DTGVSQNPRHKITKRGQNVTFRCDPISEHNRLYWYRQTLGQGPEFLTYFQNEAQLEKSRLLSDRFSAERPKGSFSTLEIQRTEQGDSAMYLCASRDRGTHEQYFGPGTRLTVT.

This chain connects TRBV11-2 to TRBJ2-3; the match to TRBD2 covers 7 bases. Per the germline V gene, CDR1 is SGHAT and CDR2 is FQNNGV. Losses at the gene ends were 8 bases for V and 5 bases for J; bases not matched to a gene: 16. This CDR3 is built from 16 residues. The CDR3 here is CASGGSGRGWRDTQYF. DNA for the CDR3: TGTGCCAGCGGCGGTAGTGGGAGGGGCTGGCGAGATACGCAGTATTTT.

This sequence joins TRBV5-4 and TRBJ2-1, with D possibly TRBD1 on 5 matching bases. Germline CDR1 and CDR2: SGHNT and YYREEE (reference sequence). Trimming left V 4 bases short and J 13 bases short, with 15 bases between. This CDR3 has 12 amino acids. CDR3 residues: CASSPSPGIQFF. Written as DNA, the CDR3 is TGTGCCAGCAGCCCGTCGCCAGGGATTCAGTTCTTC.

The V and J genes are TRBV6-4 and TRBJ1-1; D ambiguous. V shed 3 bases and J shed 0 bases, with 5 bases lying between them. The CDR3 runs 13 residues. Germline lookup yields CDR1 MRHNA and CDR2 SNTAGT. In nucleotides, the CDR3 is TGTGCCAGCAGTGATTCCATGAACACTGAAGCTTTCTTT. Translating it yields CASSDSMNTEAFF.

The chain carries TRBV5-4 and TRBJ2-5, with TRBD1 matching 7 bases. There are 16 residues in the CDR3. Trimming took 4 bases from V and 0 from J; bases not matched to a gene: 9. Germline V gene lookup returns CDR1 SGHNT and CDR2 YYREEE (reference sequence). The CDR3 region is CASSGAQGQYQETQYF. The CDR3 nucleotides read TGTGCCAGCAGCGGGGCTCAGGGACAGTACCAAGAGACCCAGTACTTC.

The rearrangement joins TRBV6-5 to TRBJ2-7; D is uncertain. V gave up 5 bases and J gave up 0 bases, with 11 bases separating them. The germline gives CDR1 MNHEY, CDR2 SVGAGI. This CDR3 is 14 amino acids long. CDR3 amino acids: CASSARLSSYEQYF. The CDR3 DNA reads TGTGCCAGCAGTGCTCGACTCTCCTCCTACGAGCAGTACTTC.